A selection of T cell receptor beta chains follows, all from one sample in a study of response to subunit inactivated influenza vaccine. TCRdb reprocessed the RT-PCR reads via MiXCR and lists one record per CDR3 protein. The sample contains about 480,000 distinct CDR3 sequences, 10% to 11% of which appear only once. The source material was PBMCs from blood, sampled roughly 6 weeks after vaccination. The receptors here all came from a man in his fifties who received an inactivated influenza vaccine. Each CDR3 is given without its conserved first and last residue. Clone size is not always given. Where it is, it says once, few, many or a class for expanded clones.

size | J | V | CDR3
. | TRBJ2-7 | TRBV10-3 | AISESQASGMYEQY
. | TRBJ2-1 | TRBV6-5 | ASSYGPPRHDEQF
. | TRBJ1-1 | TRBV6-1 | ASSPGWNTEAF
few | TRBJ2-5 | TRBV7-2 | ASSLVQGRQETQY
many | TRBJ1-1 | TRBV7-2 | ASSLMVARTEAF
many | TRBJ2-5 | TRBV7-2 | ASSPDRYMETQY
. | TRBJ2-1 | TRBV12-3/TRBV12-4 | ASSPTGGAFRNNEQF
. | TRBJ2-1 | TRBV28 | ASSLVGRGLVNEQF
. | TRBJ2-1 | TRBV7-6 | ASSRSLAGLSYNEQF
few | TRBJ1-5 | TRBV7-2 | ASSKTVNQPQH
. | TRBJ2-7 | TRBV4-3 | ASSQGGWGDEQY
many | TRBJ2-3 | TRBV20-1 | SARDSQRNTDTQY
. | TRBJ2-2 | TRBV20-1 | SAKPGSITGELF
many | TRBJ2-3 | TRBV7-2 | ASSPATTGDTQY
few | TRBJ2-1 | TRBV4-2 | ASSQRRDRAVYNEQF
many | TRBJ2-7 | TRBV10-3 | AISDAASGYEQY
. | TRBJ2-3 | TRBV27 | ASSFLPTDTQY
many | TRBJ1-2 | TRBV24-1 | ATSDTPGQGAYGYT
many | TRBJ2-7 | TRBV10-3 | AISDGFSYEQY
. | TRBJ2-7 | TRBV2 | ASSELGQSYEQY
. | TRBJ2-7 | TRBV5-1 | ASSLAPHSPSLLSSYEQY
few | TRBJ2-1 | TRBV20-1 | RPAGQRDNEQF
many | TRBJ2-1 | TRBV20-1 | SARVGTAYNEQF
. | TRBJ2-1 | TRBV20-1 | SAISGSRYNEQF
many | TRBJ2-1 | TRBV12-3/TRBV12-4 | ASSLRQVYNEQF
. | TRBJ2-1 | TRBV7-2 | ASSLARTRISYNEQF
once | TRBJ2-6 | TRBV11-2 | ASRRNQGTPSGANVLT
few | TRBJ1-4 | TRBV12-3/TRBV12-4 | ASRGTGHSNEKLF
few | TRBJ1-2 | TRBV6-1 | ASIKGGGGEYGYT
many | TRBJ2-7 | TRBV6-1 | ASSEYGTYEQY
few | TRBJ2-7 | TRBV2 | ASNYPSGTSRDEQY
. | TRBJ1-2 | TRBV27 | ASSLRGQAFFYGYT
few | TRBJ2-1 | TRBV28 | ASSFPSGQIYNEQF
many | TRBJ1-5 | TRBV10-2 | ASRTGNQPQH
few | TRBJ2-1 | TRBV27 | ASTQGPGRVLNEQF
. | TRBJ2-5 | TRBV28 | ASTAGGGYQETQY
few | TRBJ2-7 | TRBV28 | AVRNRGQVNEQY
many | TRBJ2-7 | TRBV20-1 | SARGLRRLSYEQY
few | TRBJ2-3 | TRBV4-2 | ASSQSSGGYTDTQY
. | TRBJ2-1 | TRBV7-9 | ASSRGQGGITEQF
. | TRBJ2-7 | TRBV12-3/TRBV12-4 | ASKKNVAYEQY
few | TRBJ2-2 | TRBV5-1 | ASRMSGYTGELF
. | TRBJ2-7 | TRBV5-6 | ASSGGPSEEQY
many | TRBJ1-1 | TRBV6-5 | ASSYSRDRDRSNTEAF
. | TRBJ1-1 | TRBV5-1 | ASSLGTGAGTEAF
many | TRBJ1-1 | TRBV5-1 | ASNMGQGTEAF
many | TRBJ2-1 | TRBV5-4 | ASSPTRSGLNNEQF
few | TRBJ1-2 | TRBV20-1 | SAKETVNYGYT
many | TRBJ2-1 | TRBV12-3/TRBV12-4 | ASKRSGSGPYNEQF
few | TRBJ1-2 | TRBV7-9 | ASMASRNYGYT
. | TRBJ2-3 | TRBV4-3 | ASSQAPGPGTDTQY
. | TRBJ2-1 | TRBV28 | ASSPGQALIMNEQF
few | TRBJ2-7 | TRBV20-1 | SARPSHLYEQY
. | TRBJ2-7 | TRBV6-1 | ASRRDTSGTYEQY
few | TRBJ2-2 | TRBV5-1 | ASSLLTGNTGELF